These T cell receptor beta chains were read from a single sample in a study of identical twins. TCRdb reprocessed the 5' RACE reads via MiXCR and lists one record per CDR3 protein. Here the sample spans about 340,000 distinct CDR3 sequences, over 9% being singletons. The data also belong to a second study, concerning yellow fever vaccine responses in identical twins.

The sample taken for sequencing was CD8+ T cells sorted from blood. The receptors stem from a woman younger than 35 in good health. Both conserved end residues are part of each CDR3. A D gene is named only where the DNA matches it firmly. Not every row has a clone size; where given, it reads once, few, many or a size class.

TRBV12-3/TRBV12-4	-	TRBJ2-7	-	CASSLGQALEQYF	TGTGCCAGCAGTTTAGGACAGGCCCTCGAGCAGTACTTC
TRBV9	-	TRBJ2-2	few	CASEATGIYTGELFF	TGTGCCAGCGAGGCCACAGGGATTTACACCGGGGAGCTGTTTTTT
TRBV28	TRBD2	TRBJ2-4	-	CASSTWGGSLGNIQYF	TGTGCCAGCAGCACGTGGGGGGGGAGTCTGGGAAACATTCAGTACTTC
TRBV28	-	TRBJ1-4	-	CASSLSPRQDEGEKLFF	TGTGCCAGCAGTTTATCCCCAAGACAGGACGAGGGTGAAAAACTGTTTTTT
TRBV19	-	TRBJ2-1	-	CASSSLGGSYNEQFF	TGTGCCAGTAGTAGCCTAGGGGGGAGCTACAATGAGCAGTTCTTC
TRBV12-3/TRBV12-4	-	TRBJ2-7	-	CASSWTSREQYF	TGTGCCAGCAGTTGGACCTCCAGGGAGCAGTACTTC
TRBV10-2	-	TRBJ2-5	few	CARYVGPERETQYF	TGCGCCAGATATGTCGGACCAGAAAGGGAGACCCAGTACTTC
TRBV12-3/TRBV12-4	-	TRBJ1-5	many	CASTTGYDQPQHF	TGTGCCAGCACGACAGGTTATGATCAGCCCCAGCATTTT
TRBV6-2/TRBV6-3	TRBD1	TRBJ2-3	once	CASSPLQGVEADTQYF	TGTGCCAGCAGCCCTTTACAGGGGGTTGAGGCAGATACGCAGTATTTT
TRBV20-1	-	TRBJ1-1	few	CSAIQMNTEAFF	TGCAGTGCTATTCAAATGAACACTGAAGCTTTCTTT
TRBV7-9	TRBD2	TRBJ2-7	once	CASSLELAGLYEQYF	TGTGCCAGCAGCTTAGAGCTAGCGGGACTCTACGAGCAGTACTTC
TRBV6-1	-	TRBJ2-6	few	CASSEPSPTFSGVSGANVLTF	TGTGCCAGCAGTGAACCTTCTCCTACTTTCTCTGGGGTCTCTGGGGCCAACGTCCTGACTTTC
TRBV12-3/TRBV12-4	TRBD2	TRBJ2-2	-	CASSTPRTSGLAGELFF	TGTGCCAGCAGCACCCCCCGGACTAGCGGGCTCGCCGGGGAGCTGTTTTTT
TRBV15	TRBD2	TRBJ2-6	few	CATRSWEGLGANVLTF	TGTGCCACCAGGTCATGGGAGGGTCTGGGGGCCAACGTCCTGACTTTC
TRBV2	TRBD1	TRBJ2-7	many	CASSTGQGRDEQYF	TGTGCCAGCAGTACTGGACAGGGTCGCGACGAGCAGTACTTC
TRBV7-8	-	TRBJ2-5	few	CATYGAGTQYF	TGTGCCACGTACGGGGCAGGGACCCAGTACTTC
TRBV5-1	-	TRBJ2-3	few	CASMDGIADTDTQYF	TGCGCCAGCATGGACGGAATAGCGGACACAGATACGCAGTATTTT
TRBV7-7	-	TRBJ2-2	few	CASSPYARNTGELFF	TGTGCCAGCAGCCCCTACGCCAGGAACACCGGGGAGCTGTTTTTT
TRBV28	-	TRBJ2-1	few	CASSLCPLCEQFF	TGTGCCAGCAGTTTATGCCCCCTCTGTGAGCAGTTCTTC
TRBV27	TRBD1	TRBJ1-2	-	CASSLQGGYLDGYTF	TGTGCCAGCAGTTTACAGGGGGGATATCTCGATGGCTACACCTTC
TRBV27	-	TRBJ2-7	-	CASSLLINDEQYF	TGTGCCAGCAGTCTCCTCATAAACGACGAGCAGTACTTC
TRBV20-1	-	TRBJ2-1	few	CSAMDVEPNEQFF	TGCAGTGCTATGGACGTAGAGCCCAATGAGCAGTTCTTC
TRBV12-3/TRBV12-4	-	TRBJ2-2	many	CASSPGTHTGELFF	TGTGCCAGCAGTCCAGGGACACACACCGGGGAGCTGTTTTTT
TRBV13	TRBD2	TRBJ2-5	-	CASSPSGTKETQYF	TGTGCCAGCAGCCCCTCCGGGACTAAAGAGACCCAGTACTTC
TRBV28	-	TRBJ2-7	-	CASSPHSAGQYF	TGTGCCAGCAGCCCCCATTCAGCGGGGCAGTACTTC
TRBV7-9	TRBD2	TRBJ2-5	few	CASNPWGGDQETQYF	TGTGCCAGCAACCCCTGGGGGGGAGACCAAGAGACCCAGTACTTC
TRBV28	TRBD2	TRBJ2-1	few	CASRPGLANEQFF	TGTGCCAGCAGACCGGGACTAGCTAATGAGCAGTTCTTC
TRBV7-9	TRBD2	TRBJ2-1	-	CASSLASGGSIGNEQFF	TGTGCCAGCAGCTTAGCAAGTGGCGGGAGTATAGGTAATGAGCAGTTCTTC
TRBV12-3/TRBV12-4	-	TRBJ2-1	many	CASLTQGTRQFF	TGTGCCAGTCTTACCCAGGGAACAAGGCAGTTCTTC
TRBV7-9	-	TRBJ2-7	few	CASSKGPGFPYEQYF	TGTGCCAGCAGCAAGGGACCCGGGTTCCCCTACGAGCAGTACTTC
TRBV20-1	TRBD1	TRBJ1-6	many	CSASTGQESSPLHF	TGCAGTGCATCGACAGGGCAAGAGAGTTCACCCCTCCACTTT
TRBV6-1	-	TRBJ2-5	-	CASSRDVSFQETQYF	TGTGCCAGCAGCCGAGATGTCAGCTTCCAAGAGACCCAGTACTTC
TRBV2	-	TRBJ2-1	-	CASSSGQISYEQFF	TGTGCCAGCAGTTCAGGACAAATTTCCTATGAGCAGTTCTTC
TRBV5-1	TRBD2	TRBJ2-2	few	CASSFPSGRTTSNTGELFF	TGCGCCAGCAGCTTCCCTAGCGGGAGGACTACCTCGAACACCGGGGAGCTGTTTTTT
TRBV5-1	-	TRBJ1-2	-	CASRRGDYGYTF	TGCGCCAGCAGAAGGGGCGACTATGGCTACACCTTC
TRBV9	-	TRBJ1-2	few	CASSVGTLNYGYTF	TGTGCCAGCAGCGTAGGGACACTCAACTATGGCTACACCTTC
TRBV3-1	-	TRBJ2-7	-	CASSQDVQYEQYF	TGTGCCAGCAGCCAAGATGTGCAGTACGAGCAGTACTTC